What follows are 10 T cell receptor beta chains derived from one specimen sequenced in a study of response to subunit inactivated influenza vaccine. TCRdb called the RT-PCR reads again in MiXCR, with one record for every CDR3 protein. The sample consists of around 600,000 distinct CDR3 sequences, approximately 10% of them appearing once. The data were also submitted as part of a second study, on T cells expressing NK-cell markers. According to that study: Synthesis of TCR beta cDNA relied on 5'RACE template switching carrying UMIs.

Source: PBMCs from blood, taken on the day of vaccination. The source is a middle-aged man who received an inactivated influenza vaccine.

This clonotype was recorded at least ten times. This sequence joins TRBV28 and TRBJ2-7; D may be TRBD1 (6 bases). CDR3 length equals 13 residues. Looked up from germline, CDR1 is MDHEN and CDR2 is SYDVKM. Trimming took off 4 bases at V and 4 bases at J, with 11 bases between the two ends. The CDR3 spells CASSSTGPYEQYF. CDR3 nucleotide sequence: TGTGCCAGCAGTTCCACAGGGCCGTACGAGCAGTACTTC.

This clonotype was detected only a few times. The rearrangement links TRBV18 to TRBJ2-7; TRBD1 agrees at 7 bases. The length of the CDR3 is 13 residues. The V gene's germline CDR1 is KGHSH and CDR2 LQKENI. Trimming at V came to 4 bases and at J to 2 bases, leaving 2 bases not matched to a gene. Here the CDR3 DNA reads TGTGCCAGCTCACGGGGACAGACCTACGAGCAGTACTTC. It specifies CASSRGQTYEQYF.

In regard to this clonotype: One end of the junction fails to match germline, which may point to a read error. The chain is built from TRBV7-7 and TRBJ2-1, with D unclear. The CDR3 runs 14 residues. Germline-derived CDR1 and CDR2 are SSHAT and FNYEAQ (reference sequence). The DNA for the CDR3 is TGTGCTAGCAGCTTAGACGGCCGGGCCAGTGAGCAGTTCTTC. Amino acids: CASSLDGRASEQFF. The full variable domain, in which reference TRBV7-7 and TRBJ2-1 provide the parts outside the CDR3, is GAGVSQSPRYKVTKRGQDVTLRCDPISSHATLYWYQQALGQGPEFLTYFNYEAQPDKSGLPSDRFSAERPEGSISTLTIQRTEQRDSAMYRCASSLDGRASEQFFGPGTRLTVL.

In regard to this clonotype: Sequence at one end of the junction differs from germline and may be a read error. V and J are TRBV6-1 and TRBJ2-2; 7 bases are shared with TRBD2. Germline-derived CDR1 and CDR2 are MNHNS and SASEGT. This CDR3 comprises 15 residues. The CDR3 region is CVSSELAPYTGELFF. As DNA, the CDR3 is TGTGTCAGCAGTGAACTAGCGCCTTACACCGGGGAGCTGTTTTTT.

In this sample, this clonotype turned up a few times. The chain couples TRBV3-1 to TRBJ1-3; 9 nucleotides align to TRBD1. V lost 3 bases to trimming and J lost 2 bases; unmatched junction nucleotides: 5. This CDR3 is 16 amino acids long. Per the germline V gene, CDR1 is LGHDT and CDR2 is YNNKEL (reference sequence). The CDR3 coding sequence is TGTGCCAGCAGCCAGCAAAACAGGGGGCCTGGAAACACCATATATTTT. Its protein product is CASSQQNRGPGNTIYF. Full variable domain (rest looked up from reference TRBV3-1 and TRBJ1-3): DTAVSQTPKYLVTQMGNDKSIKCEQNLGHDTMYWYKQDSKKFLKIMFSYNNKELIINETVPNRFSPKSPDKAHLNLHINSLELGDSAVYFCASSQQNRGPGNTIYFGEGSWLTVV.

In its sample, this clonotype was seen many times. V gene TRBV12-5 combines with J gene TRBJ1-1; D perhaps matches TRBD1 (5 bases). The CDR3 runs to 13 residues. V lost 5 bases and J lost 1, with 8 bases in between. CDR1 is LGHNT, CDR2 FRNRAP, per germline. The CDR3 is CASGAGGNTEAFF. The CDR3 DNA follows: TGTGCTAGTGGTGCCGGGGGGAACACTGAAGCTTTCTTT.

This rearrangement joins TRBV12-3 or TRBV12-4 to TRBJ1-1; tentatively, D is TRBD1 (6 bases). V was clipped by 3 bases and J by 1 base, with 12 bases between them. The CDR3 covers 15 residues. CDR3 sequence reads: CASSFLGGGNTEAFF. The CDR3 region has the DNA TGTGCCAGCAGTTTCCTAGGGGGGGGGAACACTGAAGCTTTCTTT.

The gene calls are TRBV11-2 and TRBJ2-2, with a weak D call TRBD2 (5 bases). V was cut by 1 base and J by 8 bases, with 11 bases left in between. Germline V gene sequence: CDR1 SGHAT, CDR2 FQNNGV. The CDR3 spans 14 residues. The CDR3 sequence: CASSLARRAGELFF. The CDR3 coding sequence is TGTGCCAGCAGCTTAGCTCGGCGGGCTGGGGAGCTGTTTTTT.

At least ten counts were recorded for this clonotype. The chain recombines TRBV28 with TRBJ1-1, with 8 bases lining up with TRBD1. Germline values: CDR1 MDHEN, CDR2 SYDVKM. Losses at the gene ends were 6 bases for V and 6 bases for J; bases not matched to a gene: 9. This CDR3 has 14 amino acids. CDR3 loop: CASRFDRGPAEAFF. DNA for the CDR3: TGTGCCAGCAGGTTTGACAGGGGACCGGCTGAAGCTTTCTTT.

The CDR3 region has the DNA TGCAGTGCTAGAGATCCAACGGGGGGCATCGCGGAAAAACTGTTTTTT. It is translated as CSARDPTGGIAEKLFF. This chain joins TRBV20-1 and TRBJ1-4, with D maybe TRBD1 (6 bases). Per the germline V gene, CDR1 is DFQATT and CDR2 is SNEGSKA (reference sequence). The V gene lost 0 bases and the J gene lost 8 bases, with 19 bases spanning the gap. The CDR3 has 16 residues.